These 2 T cell receptor beta chains came from one sample sequenced in a study of control samples from healthy donors and cancer patients. Clones were sequenced by immunoSEQ multiplex PCR, and TCRdb holds only the in-frame ones, with some missing. In the table there are approximately 70,000 clones, about 88% of which are singletons. Source material: blood. These receptor sequences come from a woman in her 50s in good health.

The V call is TRBV2, the J call TRBJ2-6; 9 bases are a match to TRBD1. The V and J ends lost 7 bases and 4 bases, in that order; junction bases with no gene match: 11. The CDR3 is made up of 17 amino acids. The V gene's germline CDR1 is SNHLY and CDR2 FYNNEI. The CDR3 nucleotides read TGTGCCAGCAATGGAGGAACAGGGGGCACCGGGGCCAACGTCCTGACTTTC. It yields the protein CASNGGTGGTGANVLTF.

This rearrangement joins TRBV12-3 or TRBV12-4 to TRBJ2-4; 7 bases are a match to TRBD1. CDR3 size: 13 residues. The V segment lost 7 bases and the J segment 6 bases; nucleotides outside the gene matches: 6. CDR3 sequence reads: CASTTTGSNIQYF. CDR3 nucleotides: TGTGCCAGCACCACGACAGGGTCAAACATTCAGTACTTC.